This is a list of T cell receptor beta chains from one sample in a study of T cells expressing NK-cell markers. No DNA is given; TCRdb re-called the 5' RACE reads and lists each CDR3 protein once. The sample has approximately 440,000 distinct CDR3 sequences; the top ten hold 1.4%. Sequenced input: blood T cells: a sorted CD56 or NKG2C T cell subset, CD4+ or CD8+ T cells, or bulk PBMC T cells (not recorded which). These receptors all stem from a woman aged 45-60 years in good health. The CDR3 runs from the conserved cysteine through the conserved F or W.

v_gene: TRBV20-1
j_gene: TRBJ2-1
CDR3aa: CSARPTLLAGIYNEQFF

v_gene: TRBV4-1
j_gene: TRBJ1-3
CDR3aa: CASSLGRGNTIYF

v_gene: TRBV10-3
j_gene: TRBJ2-1
CDR3aa: CAIEGAGNEQFF

v_gene: TRBV20-1
j_gene: TRBJ2-1
CDR3aa: CSAYTSGGFYNEQFF

v_gene: TRBV5-1
j_gene: TRBJ2-1
CDR3aa: CASKGPGLALSYNEQFF

v_gene: TRBV11-3
j_gene: TRBJ2-1
CDR3aa: CASSPRPTGAGRNEQFF

v_gene: TRBV6-1
j_gene: TRBJ2-1
CDR3aa: CASSPRLSAYNEQFF

v_gene: TRBV6-6
j_gene: TRBJ1-1
CDR3aa: CASTPTGGRVSTEAFF

v_gene: TRBV15
j_gene: TRBJ2-1
CDR3aa: CATSSDRVGEQFF

v_gene: TRBV15
j_gene: TRBJ2-7
CDR3aa: CATSSPGDRVTYEQYF

v_gene: TRBV20-1
j_gene: TRBJ2-2
CDR3aa: CSARDPVRSDTGELFF

v_gene: TRBV10-3
j_gene: TRBJ2-5
CDR3aa: CAISERGSGSRETQYF

v_gene: TRBV3-1
j_gene: TRBJ2-2
CDR3aa: CASLGSGELFF

v_gene: TRBV7-8
j_gene: TRBJ2-1
CDR3aa: CASSLVQGPNEQFF

v_gene: TRBV7-9
j_gene: TRBJ2-1
CDR3aa: CATTSGRAGNEQFF

v_gene: TRBV12-3/TRBV12-4
j_gene: TRBJ2-7
CDR3aa: CASSFTGSNNEQYF

v_gene: TRBV3-1
j_gene: TRBJ1-3
CDR3aa: CASSQATGTGLGNTIYF

v_gene: TRBV5-1
j_gene: TRBJ2-1
CDR3aa: CASGRLAGVSEQFF

v_gene: TRBV5-1
j_gene: TRBJ2-5
CDR3aa: CASSLGGLGGQETQYF

v_gene: TRBV24-1
j_gene: TRBJ1-6
CDR3aa: CATSDFDNSPLHF

v_gene: TRBV14
j_gene: TRBJ1-2
CDR3aa: CASSQSPAGYTF

v_gene: TRBV3-1
j_gene: TRBJ1-1
CDR3aa: CASSQAPGGLMNTEAFF

v_gene: TRBV11-2
j_gene: TRBJ2-5
CDR3aa: CASSPGAVYQETQYF

v_gene: TRBV30
j_gene: TRBJ1-1
CDR3aa: CACSIWNTEAFF

v_gene: TRBV20-1
j_gene: TRBJ1-1
CDR3aa: CSARDLRRAGRNTEAFF

v_gene: TRBV23-1
j_gene: TRBJ2-3
CDR3aa: CPRRGPDTQYF

v_gene: TRBV7-3
j_gene: TRBJ2-1
CDR3aa: CASSPLPSPSNEQFF

v_gene: TRBV6-1
j_gene: TRBJ2-2
CDR3aa: CASSTPPGQGTGTGELFF

v_gene: TRBV2
j_gene: TRBJ2-2
CDR3aa: CASSVRLATGELFF

v_gene: TRBV24-1
j_gene: TRBJ2-5
CDR3aa: CATSDPPGQGGETQYF

v_gene: TRBV6-5
j_gene: TRBJ1-5
CDR3aa: CASKLSPVSGQPQHF